This is a list of T cell receptor beta chains from one sample in a study of high-grade serous ovarian cancer treatment subgroups. Libraries were prepared by immunoSEQ multiplex PCR; TCRdb keeps only in-frame clonotypes and omits some of them. The sample includes 15,000 or so clones, about nine tenths of them seen just once. Input material: tumor tissue. These receptors were collected from a human donor with high-grade serous ovarian cancer. CDR3s include the opening cysteine and the closing phenylalanine or tryptophan. The order of the fields is V gene, J gene, clone size, D gene, CDR3 DNA, CDR3 protein. A D gene is named only where the DNA matches it firmly. Size is omitted from some rows. Given values are once, few, many or a class for expanded clones.

v_call: TRBV7-2; j_call: TRBJ2-2; clone_size: .; d_call: .; cdr3_nt: TGTGCCAGCAGTATTCAGGGGTACGGGGAGCTGTTTTTT; cdr3_aa: CASSIQGYGELFF
v_call: TRBV4-1; j_call: TRBJ1-1; clone_size: .; d_call: .; cdr3_nt: TGCGCCAGCAGCCAAGATGTGGGGGGCCTTGTCACTGAAGCTTTCTTT; cdr3_aa: CASSQDVGGLVTEAFF
v_call: TRBV7-3; j_call: TRBJ2-2; clone_size: once; d_call: TRBD1; cdr3_nt: TGTGCCAGCAGCTCCCAGGGGGCCGGCACCGGGGGGCTGTTTTTT; cdr3_aa: CASSSQGAGTGGLFF
v_call: TRBV7-2; j_call: TRBJ1-5; clone_size: few; d_call: .; cdr3_nt: TGTGCCAGCAGCTTAGAAATGGGGGGAGGGCAGCCCCAGCATTTT; cdr3_aa: CASSLEMGGGQPQHF
v_call: TRBV11-3; j_call: TRBJ2-1; clone_size: .; d_call: .; cdr3_nt: TGTGCCAGCAGTCTCCGGGTTAATGAGCAGTTCTTC; cdr3_aa: CASSLRVNEQFF
v_call: TRBV6-7; j_call: TRBJ2-3; clone_size: .; d_call: .; cdr3_nt: TGTGCCAGCAGGACGACCCGGGGGAAGACAGATACGCAGTATTTT; cdr3_aa: CASRTTRGKTDTQYF
v_call: TRBV2; j_call: TRBJ2-2; clone_size: .; d_call: .; cdr3_nt: TGTGCCAGCAGTGAATACGGTTTTCTCAACACCGGGGAGCTGTTTTTT; cdr3_aa: CASSEYGFLNTGELFF
v_call: TRBV30; j_call: TRBJ1-3; clone_size: .; d_call: .; cdr3_nt: TGTGCCAGATCAACCGGTGGGACTGGAAACACCATATATTTT; cdr3_aa: CARSTGGTGNTIYF
v_call: TRBV11-2; j_call: TRBJ2-5; clone_size: .; d_call: TRBD1; cdr3_nt: TGTGCCAGCAGCTTCGGGACAGGGTACCAAGAGACCCAGTACTTC; cdr3_aa: CASSFGTGYQETQYF
v_call: TRBV6-5; j_call: TRBJ1-3; clone_size: .; d_call: .; cdr3_nt: TGTGCCAGCAGTTACTCGATAAGCTCTGGAAACACCATATATTTT; cdr3_aa: CASSYSISSGNTIYF
v_call: TRBV4-1; j_call: TRBJ2-1; clone_size: .; d_call: TRBD2; cdr3_nt: TGCGCCAGCAGCCAAGTGACTAGCGGGGGGGCGTATGAGCAGTTCTTC; cdr3_aa: CASSQVTSGGAYEQFF
v_call: TRBV7-2; j_call: TRBJ2-5; clone_size: .; d_call: .; cdr3_nt: TGTGCCAGCAGCCCAGGGGTCCAGCGGGGCCCTCGGGAGACCCAGTACTTC; cdr3_aa: CASSPGVQRGPRETQYF
v_call: TRBV2; j_call: TRBJ1-2; clone_size: .; d_call: .; cdr3_nt: TGTGCCAGCAGTGATAGTATATATGGCTACACCTTC; cdr3_aa: CASSDSIYGYTF
v_call: TRBV6-6; j_call: TRBJ2-1; clone_size: .; d_call: TRBD2; cdr3_nt: TGTGCCAGCAGTTACGTGGGGGGGTTGTGGAATGAGCAGTTCTTC; cdr3_aa: CASSYVGGLWNEQFF
v_call: TRBV6-1; j_call: TRBJ1-5; clone_size: .; d_call: TRBD1; cdr3_nt: TGTGCCAGCAGGGGGGACAGGGGATGGCAGCCCCAGCATTTT; cdr3_aa: CASRGDRGWQPQHF
v_call: TRBV5-4; j_call: TRBJ2-2; clone_size: .; d_call: TRBD1; cdr3_nt: TGTGCCAGCAGCTTCGGGACAGCCACTACCGGGGAGCTGTTTTTT; cdr3_aa: CASSFGTATTGELFF
v_call: TRBV6-5; j_call: TRBJ2-7; clone_size: .; d_call: TRBD1; cdr3_nt: TGTGCCAGCAGTCTTCGACAGGGGTCCTCCTACGAGCAGTACTTC; cdr3_aa: CASSLRQGSSYEQYF
v_call: TRBV6-1; j_call: TRBJ2-3; clone_size: .; d_call: TRBD2; cdr3_nt: TGTGCCAGCAGCCAGGGACTAGCGGGGGCAGATACGCAGTATTTT; cdr3_aa: CASSQGLAGADTQYF
v_call: TRBV6-5; j_call: TRBJ1-5; clone_size: .; d_call: .; cdr3_nt: TGTGCCAGCAGTTCCACAGGGCGCCCGTCGCCCCAGCATTTT; cdr3_aa: CASSSTGRPSPQHF
v_call: TRBV27; j_call: TRBJ2-1; clone_size: once; d_call: .; cdr3_nt: TGTGCCAGCAGTTTACGGGGTTGGCCGCAGTTCTTC; cdr3_aa: CASSLRGWPQFF
v_call: TRBV4-2; j_call: TRBJ2-1; clone_size: .; d_call: TRBD2; cdr3_nt: TGTGCCAGCACAAACCCACTAGCGGGGTTTAATAGTGAGCAGTTCTTC; cdr3_aa: CASTNPLAGFNSEQFF
v_call: TRBV10-1; j_call: TRBJ2-3; clone_size: .; d_call: .; cdr3_nt: TGCGCCAGCAGTGCGACTAGCACAGATACGCAGTATTTT; cdr3_aa: CASSATSTDTQYF
v_call: TRBV7-4; j_call: TRBJ2-3; clone_size: once; d_call: TRBD2; cdr3_nt: TGTGCCAGCAGCTTCGGACTAGCGGGGGTGTATACGCAGTATTTT; cdr3_aa: CASSFGLAGVYTQYF
v_call: TRBV5-4; j_call: TRBJ2-2; clone_size: .; d_call: TRBD2; cdr3_nt: TGTGCCAGCAGCTTGGCGACTAGCGGGGACACCGGGGAGCTGTTTTTT; cdr3_aa: CASSLATSGDTGELFF
v_call: TRBV7-2; j_call: TRBJ2-7; clone_size: .; d_call: .; cdr3_nt: TGTGCCAGCAGCTTAGATTCCCTTCTCTACGAGCAGTACTTC; cdr3_aa: CASSLDSLLYEQYF